A single sample gave rise to the 17 T cell receptor beta chains below, sequenced in a study of T cell responses to AZD1222 COVID-19 vaccine. Sequenced by immunoSEQ multiplex PCR; TCRdb stores in-frame clones only, minus some. The sample shows more than 150,000 clones, approximately 92% of them seen only once. The sample here was peripheral blood, taken on day 0 of AZD1222 vaccination. The receptors originated from an adult in good health.

The genes are TRBV12-5 and TRBJ2-1; no clear D gene. Germline V gives CDR1 LGHNT, CDR2 FRNRAP. Deletions cut 5 bases from V and 4 bases from J, with 6 bases between. There are 12 residues in the CDR3. The CDR3 sequence: CASGPKYNEQFF. The DNA of the CDR3 is TGTGCTAGTGGTCCTAAGTACAATGAGCAGTTCTTC. The full variable domain, in which reference TRBV12-5 and TRBJ2-1 provide the parts outside the CDR3, is DARVTQTPRHKVTEMGQEVTMRCQPILGHNTVFWYRQTMMQGLELLAYFRNRAPLDDSGMPKDRFSAEMPDATLATLKIQPSEPRDSAVYFCASGPKYNEQFFGPGTRLTVL.

J is TRBJ1-1 and V is TRBV6-5, with D uncertain. The CDR3 is made up of 14 amino acids. Trimming left V 3 bases short and J 2 bases short, with 10 bases between. Looked up from germline, CDR1 is MNHEY and CDR2 is SVGAGI. The CDR3 protein is CASSYTELNTEAFF. CDR3 sequence (DNA): TGTGCCAGCAGTTATACAGAATTAAACACTGAAGCTTTCTTT.

This chain uses TRBV4-1 with TRBJ1-1, with TRBD1 as a possible D gene (5 bases). CDR3 size: 20 residues. V shed 3 bases and J shed 2 bases, with 28 bases lying between them. Germline lookup yields CDR1 MGHRA and CDR2 YSYEKL. The DNA for the CDR3 is TGCGCCAGCAGCCAGGACCTCACCTTTGACAGTCTAGGTCACAACACTGAAGCTTTCTTT. This translates into CASSQDLTFDSLGHNTEAFF.

The genes are TRBV25-1 and TRBJ2-3; D tentatively fits TRBD1 or TRBD2 (5 bases each). Germline loops: CDR1 MGHDK, CDR2 SYGVNS. The CDR3 is 17 amino acids. Trimming stripped 0 bases from V and 4 bases from J, with 17 bases between. CDR3 DNA sequence: TGTGCCAGCAGTGAATATGACAGCGGAATTCGCCCAGATACGCAGTATTTT. This gives the protein CASSEYDSGIRPDTQYF.

The V gene is TRBV6-5, the J gene TRBJ1-1; D unclear. This CDR3 is built from 15 residues. Germline values: CDR1 MNHEY, CDR2 SVGAGI. V shed 4 bases and J shed 3 bases, with 15 bases lying between them. The CDR3 DNA follows: TGTGCCAGCAGTTCTACCGTATCGGGTTACACTGAAGCTTTCTTT. Its protein product is CASSSTVSGYTEAFF.

The chain carries TRBV4-1 and TRBJ1-5; D is ambiguous. The germline V and J ends were trimmed by 0 bases and 0 bases, with 6 bases remaining between them. The CDR3 sequence is 15 residues long. The germline gives CDR1 MGHRA, CDR2 YSYEKL. CDR3 protein: CASSQEADSNQPQHF. CDR3 DNA sequence: TGCGCCAGCAGCCAAGAGGCCGATAGCAATCAGCCCCAGCATTTT.

This chain connects TRBV2 to TRBJ1-2; tentative D call: TRBD1 (6 bases). Germline loops: CDR1 SNHLY, CDR2 FYNNEI. CDR3 length: 13 residues. Trimming took 5 bases from V and 4 from J, leaving 11 bases between them. The CDR3 region has the DNA TGTGCCAGCAGTCAGCGAGGGGGCTATGGCTACACCTTC. Translating it yields CASSQRGGYGYTF.

This chain connects TRBV2 to TRBJ1-3, with a tentative D call TRBD1 (5 bases). The CDR3 runs to 13 residues. The V gene's germline CDR1 is SNHLY and CDR2 FYNNEI. V was cut by 7 bases and J by 3 bases, with 10 bases left in between. CDR3 coding DNA: TGTGCCAGCAAGGAGGGGTTTGGAAACACCATATATTTT. It encodes CASKEGFGNTIYF. The complete variable domain, with remaining parts taken from reference TRBV2 and TRBJ1-3, reads EPEVTQTPSHQVTQMGQEVILRCVPISNHLYFYWYRQILGQKVEFLVSFYNNEISEKSEIFDDQFSVERPDGSNFTLKIRSTKLEDSAMYFCASKEGFGNTIYFGEGSWLTVV.

The V gene is TRBV4-1, the J gene TRBJ1-1; perhaps TRBD1 as D (6 bases). V was shortened by 1 base and J by 3 bases, with 9 bases between the two germline ends. The germline gives CDR1 MGHRA, CDR2 YSYEKL. The CDR3 spans 14 residues. CDR3 sequence reads: CASSQGQGYTEAFF. The CDR3 DNA reads as TGCGCCAGCAGCCAAGGTCAGGGGTACACTGAAGCTTTCTTT.

The chain has TRBV30 and TRBJ2-5; TRBD2 agrees at 8 bases. The germline V gene has CDR1 GTSNPN and CDR2 SVGIG (reference sequence). V gave up 2 bases and J gave up 4 bases; unmatched junction bases: 3. The CDR3 contains 13 residues. The CDR3 sequence: CAWSRLATETQYF. CDR3 DNA: TGTGCCTGGAGTCGACTAGCGACAGAGACCCAGTACTTC.

The CDR3 bases are TGTGCCAGCAGCCAAGCCAGCTTGCGGGGTTTAAACAATGAGCAGTTCTTC. Translated: CASSQASLRGLNNEQFF. V is TRBV3-1 (or the pseudogene TRBV3-2) and J is TRBJ2-1; maybe TRBD2 (6 bases). This CDR3 is built from 17 residues. Trimming shortened V by 1 base and J by 5 bases, and 18 bases separated the two germline ends. Germline V gene data show CDR1 as LGHDT and CDR2 as YNNKEL (reference sequence).

The chain uses TRBV7-8 and TRBJ2-2; no reliable D call. Germline CDR1 is SGHVS and CDR2 is FQNEAQ. Trimming cost V 1 base and J 4 bases, with 7 bases left between them. The CDR3 length is 14 residues. The CDR3 sequence is CASSLGWSTGELFF. The CDR3 DNA reads as TGTGCCAGCAGCTTAGGTTGGAGCACCGGGGAGCTGTTTTTT.

This sequence joins TRBV28 and TRBJ1-1; 10 nucleotides agree with TRBD1. CDR1 MDHEN and CDR2 SYDVKM come from the germline V gene. The CDR3 contains 16 residues. Losses at the gene ends were 4 bases for V and 1 base for J; bases not matched to a gene: 6. The CDR3, as DNA: TGTGCCAGCAGTTCGGGACAGGGGTCTGGGAACACTGAAGCTTTCTTT. As protein: CASSSGQGSGNTEAFF.

This clone has only one observation. This rearrangement joins TRBV19 to TRBJ2-2; the D is unclear. V was pared by 7 bases and J by 1 base, with 4 bases between. CDR1 LNHDA and CDR2 SQIVND come from the germline V gene (reference sequence). This CDR3 has 12 amino acids. CDR3 region: CASTQNTGELFF. The CDR3 nucleotides are TGTGCCAGTACTCAGAACACCGGGGAGCTGTTTTTT.

The rearrangement links TRBV19 to TRBJ2-3; possibly TRBD2 for D (6 bases). There are 14 residues in the CDR3. The V gene's germline CDR1 is LNHDA and CDR2 SQIVND (reference sequence). V was shortened by 7 bases and J by 0 bases, with 11 bases between the two germline ends. CDR3: CASKRAGSTDTQYF. The CDR3 region has the DNA TGTGCCAGTAAAAGGGCGGGAAGCACAGATACGCAGTATTTT.

The gene calls are TRBV3-1 (or the pseudogene TRBV3-2) and TRBJ2-3, with D perhaps TRBD2 (6 bases). The length of the CDR3 is 16 residues. Germline loops: CDR1 LGHDT, CDR2 YNNKEL (reference sequence). The V gene lost 3 bases and the J gene lost 1 base, with 14 bases spanning the gap. The CDR3, as DNA: TGTGCCAGCAGCCACCTCGGGGGACGGGGCACAGATACGCAGTATTTT. Translation: CASSHLGGRGTDTQYF.

This chain links TRBV18 with TRBJ1-4; 8 nucleotides match TRBD1. This CDR3 is built from 13 residues. Per germline, CDR1 KGHSH and CDR2 LQKENI. The trim removed 6 bases at V and 8 bases at J, leaving 5 bases unmatched. Here the CDR3 DNA reads TGTGCCAGCTCTACCGACAGGGGCGAAAAACTGTTTTTT. It codes for CASSTDRGEKLFF.